One and the same sample provided the 3 T cell receptor beta chains below, sequenced in a study of cytomegalovirus exposure and HLA in healthy donors. The primer mix had 60 Vbeta and 13 Jbeta primers. Assay used: immunoSEQ multiplex PCR; TCRdb lists only in-frame clones, some missing. The table has about 130,000 clones, less than 85% seen once; the top ten hold over 2.5%. Sequenced: PBMCs. Receptors originate from a male donor in good health and CMV-seronegative.

The V gene is TRBV11-2, the J gene TRBJ1-2; D is possibly TRBD1 (6 bases). The CDR3 extends over 13 amino acids. Between the trimmed V and J ends, which lost 4 bases and 2 bases, there was a span of 8 bases. Germline CDR1 SGHAT, CDR2 FQNNGV. The CDR3 protein is CASSSTGNYGYTF. CDR3 coding DNA: TGTGCCAGCAGCTCTACAGGGAACTATGGCTACACCTTC.

This clone appeared a few times. The CDR3 bases are TGTGCCTGGTCCGACGAGACAGGGAGAACTTCACCCCTCCACTTT. Amino acid sequence: CAWSDETGRTSPLHF. The chain combines TRBV30 with TRBJ1-6; TRBD1 agrees at 7 bases. The CDR3 has 15 residues. The J segment lost 9 bases and the V segment lost 5 bases, leaving 13 bases of the junction unmatched. CDR1 and CDR2 from the germline V gene are GTSNPN and SVGIG (reference sequence).

The chain carries TRBV5-4 and TRBJ2-3, with 11 bases lining up with TRBD1. Germline V gene lookup returns CDR1 SGHNT and CDR2 YYREEE (reference sequence). V trimming: 2 bases; J trimming: 3 bases; junction bases outside the gene matches: 5. The CDR3 covers 16 residues. For the CDR3, the DNA is TGTGCCAGCAGCTTACCGGGGACAGGGGGGACAGATACGCAGTATTTT. Residues: CASSLPGTGGTDTQYF.